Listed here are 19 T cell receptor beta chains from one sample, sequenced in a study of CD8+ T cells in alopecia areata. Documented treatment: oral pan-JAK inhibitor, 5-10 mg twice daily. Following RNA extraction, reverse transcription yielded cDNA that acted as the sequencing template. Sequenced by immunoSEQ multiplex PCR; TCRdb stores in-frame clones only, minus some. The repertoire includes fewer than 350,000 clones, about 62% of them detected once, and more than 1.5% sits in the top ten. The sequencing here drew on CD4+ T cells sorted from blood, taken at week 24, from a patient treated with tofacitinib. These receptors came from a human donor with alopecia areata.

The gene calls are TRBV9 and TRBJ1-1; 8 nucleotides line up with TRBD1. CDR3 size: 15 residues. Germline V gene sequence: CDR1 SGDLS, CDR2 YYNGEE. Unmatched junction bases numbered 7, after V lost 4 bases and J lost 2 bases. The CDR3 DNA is TGTGCCAGCAGCCCATCGACAGGGGCAAACACTGAAGCTTTCTTT. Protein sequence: CASSPSTGANTEAFF.

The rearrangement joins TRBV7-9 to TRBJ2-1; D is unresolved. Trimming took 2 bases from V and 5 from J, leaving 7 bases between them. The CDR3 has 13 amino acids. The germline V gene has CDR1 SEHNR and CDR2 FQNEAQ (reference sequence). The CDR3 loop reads CASSLYQDNEQFF. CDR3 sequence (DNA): TGTGCCAGCAGCTTATATCAGGACAATGAGCAGTTCTTC. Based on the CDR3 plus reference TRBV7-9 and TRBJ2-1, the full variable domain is DTGVSQNPRHKITKRGQNVTFRCDPISEHNRLYWYRQTLGQGPEFLTYFQNEAQLEKSRLLSDRFSAERPKGSFSTLEIQRTEQGDSAMYLCASSLYQDNEQFFGPGTRLTVL.

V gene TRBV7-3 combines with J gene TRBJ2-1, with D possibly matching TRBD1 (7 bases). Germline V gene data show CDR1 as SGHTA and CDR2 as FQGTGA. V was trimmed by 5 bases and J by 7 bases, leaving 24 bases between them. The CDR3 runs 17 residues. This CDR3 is CASSPQGGRGLGNEQFF. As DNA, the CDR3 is TGTGCCAGCAGCCCCCAGGGGGGCAGGGGCCTTGGAAATGAGCAGTTCTTC.

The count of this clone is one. The CDR3 sequence: CASSFGRTEDYGYTF. In DNA, the CDR3 is TGCGCCAGCAGCTTTGGCAGGACTGAAGACTATGGCTACACCTTC. The V and J genes are TRBV5-1 and TRBJ1-2; no reliable D call. From germline, CDR1 is SGHRS and CDR2 YFSETQ. Trimming left V 2 bases short and J 3 bases short, with 14 bases between. This CDR3 spans 15 amino acids.

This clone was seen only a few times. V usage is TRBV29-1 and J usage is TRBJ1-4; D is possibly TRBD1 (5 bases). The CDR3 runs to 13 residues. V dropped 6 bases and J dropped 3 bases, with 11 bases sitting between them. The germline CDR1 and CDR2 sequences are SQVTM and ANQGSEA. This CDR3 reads CSVGGASNEKLFF. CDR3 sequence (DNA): TGCAGCGTCGGAGGGGCCTCTAATGAAAAACTGTTTTTT.

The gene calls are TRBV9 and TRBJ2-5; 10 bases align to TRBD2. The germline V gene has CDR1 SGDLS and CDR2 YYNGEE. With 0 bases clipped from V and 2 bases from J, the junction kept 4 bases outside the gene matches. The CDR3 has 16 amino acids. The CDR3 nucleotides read TGTGCCAGCAGCGTAGCCCCAGCGGGGGGGCAAGAGACCCAGTACTTC. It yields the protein CASSVAPAGGQETQYF.

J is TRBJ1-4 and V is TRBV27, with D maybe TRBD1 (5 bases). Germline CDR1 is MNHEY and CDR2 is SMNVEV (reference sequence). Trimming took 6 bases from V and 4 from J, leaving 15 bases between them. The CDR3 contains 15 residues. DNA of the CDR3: TGTGCCAGCAGAACAAGGGACGGGAGTAATGAAAAACTGTTTTTT. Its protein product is CASRTRDGSNEKLFF.

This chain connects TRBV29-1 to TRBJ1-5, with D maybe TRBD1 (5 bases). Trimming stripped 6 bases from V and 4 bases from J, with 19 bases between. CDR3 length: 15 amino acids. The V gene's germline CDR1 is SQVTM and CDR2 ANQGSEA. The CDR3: CSVASGTGGNQPQHF. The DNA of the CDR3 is TGCAGCGTCGCCTCCGGGACCGGGGGGAATCAGCCCCAGCATTTT.

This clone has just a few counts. CDR3 sequence: CASRASSLNTGELFF. DNA of the CDR3: TGTGCCAGCAGGGCGTCGAGTTTGAACACCGGGGAGCTGTTTTTT. The gene calls are TRBV7-3 and TRBJ2-2; D remains unclear. Germline CDR1 SGHTA, CDR2 FQGTGA. Trimming left V 6 bases short and J 1 base short, with 12 bases between. This CDR3 has 15 amino acids.

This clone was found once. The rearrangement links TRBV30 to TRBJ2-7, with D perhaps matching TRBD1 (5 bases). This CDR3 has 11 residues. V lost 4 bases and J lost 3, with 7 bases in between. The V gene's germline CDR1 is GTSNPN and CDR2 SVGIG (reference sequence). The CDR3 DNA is TGTGCCTGGAAGGGGCGCTACGAGCAGTACTTC. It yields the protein CAWKGRYEQYF. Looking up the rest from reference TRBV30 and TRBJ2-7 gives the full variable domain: SQTIHQWPATLVQPVGSPLSLECTVEGTSNPNLYWYRQAAGRGLQLLFYSVGIGQISSEVPQNLSASRPQDRQFILSSKKLLLSDSGFYLCAWKGRYEQYFGPGTRLTVT.

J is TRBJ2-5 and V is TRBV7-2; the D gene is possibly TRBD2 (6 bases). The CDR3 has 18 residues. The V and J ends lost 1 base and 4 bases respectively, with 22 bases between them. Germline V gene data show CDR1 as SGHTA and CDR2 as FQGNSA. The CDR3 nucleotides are TGTGCCAGCAGCTTAGACCCCCGACTAGTGGGGCCGGGAGAGACCCAGTACTTC. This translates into CASSLDPRLVGPGETQYF.

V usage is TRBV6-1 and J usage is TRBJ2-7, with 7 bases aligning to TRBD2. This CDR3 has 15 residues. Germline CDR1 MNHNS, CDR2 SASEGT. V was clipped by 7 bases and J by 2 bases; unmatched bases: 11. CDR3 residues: CASTSAGVGPYEQYF. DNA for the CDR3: TGTGCCAGCACCAGCGCGGGGGTGGGGCCCTACGAGCAGTACTTC.

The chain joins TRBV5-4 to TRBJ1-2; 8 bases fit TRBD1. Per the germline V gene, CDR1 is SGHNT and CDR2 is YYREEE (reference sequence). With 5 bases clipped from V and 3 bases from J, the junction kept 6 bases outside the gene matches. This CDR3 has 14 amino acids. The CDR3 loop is CASRPPGQDYGYTF. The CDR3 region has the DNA TGTGCCAGCAGGCCACCGGGACAGGACTATGGCTACACCTTC.

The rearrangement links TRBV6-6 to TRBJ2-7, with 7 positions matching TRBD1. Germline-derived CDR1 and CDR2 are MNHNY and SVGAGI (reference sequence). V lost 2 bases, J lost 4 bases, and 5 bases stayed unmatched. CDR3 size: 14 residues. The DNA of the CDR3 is TGTGCCAGCAGTTACCTTAGGGGGCAGTACGAGCAGTACTTC. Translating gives CASSYLRGQYEQYF.

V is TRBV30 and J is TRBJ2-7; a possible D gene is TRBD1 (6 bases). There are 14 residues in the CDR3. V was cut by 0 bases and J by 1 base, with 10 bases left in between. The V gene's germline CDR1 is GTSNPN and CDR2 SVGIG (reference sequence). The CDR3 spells CAWSVPGVSYEQYF. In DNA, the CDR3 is TGTGCCTGGAGTGTCCCAGGGGTGTCCTACGAGCAGTACTTC.

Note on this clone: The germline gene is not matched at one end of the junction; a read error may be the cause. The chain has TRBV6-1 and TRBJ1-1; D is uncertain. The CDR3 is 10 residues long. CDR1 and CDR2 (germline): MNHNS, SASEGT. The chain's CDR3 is CASSERMGIF. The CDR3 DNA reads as TGTGCCAGCAGTGAAAGAATGGGGATCTTT.

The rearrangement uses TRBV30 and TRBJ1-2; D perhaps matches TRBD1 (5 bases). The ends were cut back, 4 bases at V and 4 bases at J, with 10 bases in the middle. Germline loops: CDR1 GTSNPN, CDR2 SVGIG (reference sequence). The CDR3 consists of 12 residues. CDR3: CAWTVGPYGYTF. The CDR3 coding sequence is TGTGCCTGGACGGTGGGGCCCTATGGCTACACCTTC.

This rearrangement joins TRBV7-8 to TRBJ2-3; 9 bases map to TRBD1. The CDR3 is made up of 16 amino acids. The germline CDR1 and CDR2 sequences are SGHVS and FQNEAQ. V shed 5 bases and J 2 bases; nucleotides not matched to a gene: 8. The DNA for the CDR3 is TGTGCCAGCAGCGTCGGACAGGGGACTTTCACAGATACGCAGTATTTT. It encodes CASSVGQGTFTDTQYF.

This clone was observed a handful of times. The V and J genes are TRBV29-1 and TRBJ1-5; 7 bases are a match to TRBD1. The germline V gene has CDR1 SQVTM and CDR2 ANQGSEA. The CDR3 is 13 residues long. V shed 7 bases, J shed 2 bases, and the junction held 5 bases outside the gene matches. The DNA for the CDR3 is TGCAGCGCCGCCGGGACAGGCAATCAGCCCCAGCATTTT. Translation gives CSAAGTGNQPQHF.